The present entry profiles one T cell receptor beta chain with its context. As defined, naive CD8 cells were CD45RO-negative and positively selected for CCR7, with terminally differentiated effector memory CD45RA+ cells excluded. Repertoires were generated with immunoSEQ multiplex PCR, while TCRdb's copy carries only in-frame clones and drops some. The sample lists about 680,000 clones; about 90% were seen once. This sample was taken from a study of shared clonotypes between healthy human individuals. Germline CDR1 and CDR2: SGHAT and FQNNGV. Trimming shortened V by 7 bases and J by 3 bases, and 15 bases separated the two germline ends. This CDR3 is 14 amino acids long.

Sequenced sample: naive CD8+ T cells sorted from blood. The V and J genes are TRBV11-2 and TRBJ2-5; no reliable D call. The sequence was obtained from a man in his thirties or forties in good health. The DNA of the CDR3 is TGTGCCAGCAACCAATTCACCCGTGAAGAGACCCAGTACTTC. It is translated as CASNQFTREETQYF.